The present T cell receptor beta chain was sequenced within a study of a mutant IDH1 vaccine in newly diagnosed glioma. Study-level background: Eight vaccine injections were given to patients in weeks 1, 3, 5, 7, 11, 15, 19 and 23. Patients had received radiotherapy, temozolomide, or both previously, most receiving both.

As to this clone: Its target is unknown.

Some clones are missing from TCRdb's copy, which holds only in-frame ones; the method was immunoSEQ multiplex PCR. This sample has tens of thousands of clones, with about 86% found just once. Time point reported: week 5, during vaccination. In the vaccine, a single dose held 300 ug of the mutant IDH1 20-mer peptide, along with topical imiquimod. Patients carried new grade 3 or 4 IDH1-mutant astrocytomas lacking nuclear ATRX. V dropped 8 bases and J dropped 6 bases, with 12 bases sitting between them. CDR3 length: 12 amino acids. Looked up from germline, CDR1 is SGHRS and CDR2 is YFSETQ. The study's findings and limits: Among patients, around 93% showed immune responses induced by the vaccine.

The sample here was PBMCs, taken from a glioma patient whose treatment included an IDH1 peptide vaccine. This chain joins TRBV5-1 and TRBJ2-1; tentative D call: TRBD2 (6 bases). The receptor was isolated from a young man with glioma. The CDR3 loop is CASRLERNEQFF. DNA for the CDR3: TGCGCCAGTCGACTAGAGCGCAATGAGCAGTTCTTC.